The source of this T cell receptor (beta chain) is a study of glioma-infiltrating T cells. Study outcomes and limitations: Very few CDR3 sequences were shared between tissue and blood. Non-neoplastic patients had below-expected tissue-blood divergence, while all gliomas exceeded expectation.

V was clipped by 3 bases and J by 1 base; unmatched bases: 11. CDR3 length: 18 amino acids. CDR1 is DFQATT, CDR2 SNEGSKA, per germline (reference sequence). In regard to this clonotype: Its antigen remains unknown.

Using RNA template, CDR3s of TCR alpha and beta were amplified with iRepertoire arm-PCR. For one-step reverse transcription and amplification, about 85-400 ng of tissue mRNA or PBMC total RNA was used. MiXCR was run by TCRdb on the multiplex PCR reads, yielding one entry per CDR3 protein. The sample lists around 150,000 distinct CDR3 sequences, about two fifths occurring once. V and J are TRBV20-1 and TRBJ2-7, with 14 bases that match TRBD2. The sequenced material came from glioma tissue, nonneoplastic brain tissue, or PBMCs (not recorded which). The clonotype was recovered from a human donor with low-grade glioma or glioblastoma, undergoing nonglioma brain surgery, or in good health (not recorded which). CDR3 coding DNA: TGCAGTGCTAGGGGGACTAGCGGGAGTAGTCAGTTTTCCTACGAGCAGTACTTC. Its translation: CSARGTSGSSQFSYEQYF.